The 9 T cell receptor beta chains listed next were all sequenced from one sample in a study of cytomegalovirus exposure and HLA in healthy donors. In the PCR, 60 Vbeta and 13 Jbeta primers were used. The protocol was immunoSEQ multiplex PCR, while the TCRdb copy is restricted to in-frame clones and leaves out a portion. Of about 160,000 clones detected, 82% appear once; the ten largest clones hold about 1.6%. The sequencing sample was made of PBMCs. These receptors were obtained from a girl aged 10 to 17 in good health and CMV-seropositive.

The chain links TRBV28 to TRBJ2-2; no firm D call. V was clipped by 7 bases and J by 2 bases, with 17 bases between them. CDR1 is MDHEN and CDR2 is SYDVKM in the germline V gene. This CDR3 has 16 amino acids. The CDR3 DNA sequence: TGTGCCAGCACGAGATTGCTGCGATTAAACACCGGGGAGCTGTTTTTT. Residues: CASTRLLRLNTGELFF.

CDR3 sequence reads: CSADRGRGETQYF. The CDR3 bases are TGCAGCGCGGACCGGGGGAGGGGGGAGACCCAGTACTTC. J is TRBJ2-5 and V is TRBV29-1; D might be TRBD2 (7 bases). This CDR3 contains 13 residues. Trimming removed 7 bases from V and 5 bases from J, with 17 bases in between. CDR1 is SQVTM and CDR2 is ANQGSEA in the germline V gene.

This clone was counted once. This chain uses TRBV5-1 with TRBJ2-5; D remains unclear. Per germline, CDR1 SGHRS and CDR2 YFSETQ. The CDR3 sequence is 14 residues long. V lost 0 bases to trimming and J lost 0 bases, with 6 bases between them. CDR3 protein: CASSLDPNQETQYF. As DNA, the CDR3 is TGCGCCAGCAGCTTGGATCCTAACCAAGAGACCCAGTACTTC.

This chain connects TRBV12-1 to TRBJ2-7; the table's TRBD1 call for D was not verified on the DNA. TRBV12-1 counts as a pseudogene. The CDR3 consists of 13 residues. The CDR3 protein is CASSYRGPNEQYF. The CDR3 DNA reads TGTGCCAGCAGCTACAGGGGGCCCAACGAGCAGTACTTC.

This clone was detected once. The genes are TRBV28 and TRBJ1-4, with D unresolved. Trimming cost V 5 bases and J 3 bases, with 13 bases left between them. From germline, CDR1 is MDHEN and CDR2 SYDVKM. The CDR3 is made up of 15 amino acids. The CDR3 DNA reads TGTGCCAGCAGTCCACCCGCAGGCGCTAATGAAAAACTGTTTTTT. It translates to CASSPPAGANEKLFF.

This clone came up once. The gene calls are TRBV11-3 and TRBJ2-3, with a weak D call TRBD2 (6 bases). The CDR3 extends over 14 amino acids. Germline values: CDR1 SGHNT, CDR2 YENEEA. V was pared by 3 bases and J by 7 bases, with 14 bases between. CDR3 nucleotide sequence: TGTGCCAGCAGCTTCCACCGGGGGTTAAATACGCAGTATTTT. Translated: CASSFHRGLNTQYF.

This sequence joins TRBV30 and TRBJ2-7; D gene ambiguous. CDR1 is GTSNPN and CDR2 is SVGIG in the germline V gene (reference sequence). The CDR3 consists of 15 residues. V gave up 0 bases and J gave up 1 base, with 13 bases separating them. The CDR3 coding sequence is TGTGCCTGGAGTGTACCCGGCGTCGGGTCCTACGAGCAGTACTTC. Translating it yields CAWSVPGVGSYEQYF. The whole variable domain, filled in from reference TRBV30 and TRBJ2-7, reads SQTIHQWPATLVQPVGSPLSLECTVEGTSNPNLYWYRQAAGRGLQLLFYSVGIGQISSEVPQNLSASRPQDRQFILSSKKLLLSDSGFYLCAWSVPGVGSYEQYFGPGTRLTVT.

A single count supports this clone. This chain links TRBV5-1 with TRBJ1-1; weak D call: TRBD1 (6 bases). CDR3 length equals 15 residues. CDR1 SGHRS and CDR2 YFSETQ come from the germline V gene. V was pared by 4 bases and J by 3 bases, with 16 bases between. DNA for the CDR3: TGCGCCAGCAGCCCCGGGACATATGAGGACACTGAAGCTTTCTTT. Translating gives CASSPGTYEDTEAFF.

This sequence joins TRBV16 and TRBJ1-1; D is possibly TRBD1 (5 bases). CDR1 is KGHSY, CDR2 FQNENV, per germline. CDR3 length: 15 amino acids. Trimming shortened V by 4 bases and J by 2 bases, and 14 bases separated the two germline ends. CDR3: CASSPYPGGNTEAFF. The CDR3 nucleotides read TGTGCCAGCAGCCCCTACCCGGGGGGAAACACTGAAGCTTTCTTT. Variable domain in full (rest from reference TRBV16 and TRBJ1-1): GEEVAQTPKHLVRGEGQKAKLYCAPIKGHSYVFWYQQVLKNEFKFLISFQNENVFDETGMPKERFSAKCLPNSPCSLEIQATKLEDSAVYFCASSPYPGGNTEAFFGQGTRLTVV.